A single sample is the source of the 14 T cell receptor beta chains below, sequenced in a study of T cell responses to AZD1222 COVID-19 vaccine. Here immunoSEQ multiplex PCR was the method, and the copy in TCRdb shows in-frame clones only, minus some. Here the sample spans around 100,000 clones, about 86% being singletons. Sequencing used peripheral blood, obtained on day 0 of AZD1222 vaccination. Receptors originate from an adult in good health.

The V and J genes are TRBV18 and TRBJ1-2, with TRBD1 as a possible D gene (6 bases). Trimming took off 6 bases at V and 7 bases at J, with 21 bases between the two ends. The germline gives CDR1 KGHSH, CDR2 LQKENI. The CDR3 consists of 15 residues. The CDR3 sequence: CASSPEAGALGGYTF. CDR3 bases: TGTGCCAGCTCCCCTGAGGCAGGGGCGCTCGGTGGCTACACCTTC.

This chain uses TRBV5-1 with TRBJ2-2, with 11 nucleotides matching TRBD1. This CDR3 is 15 amino acids long. Trimming at V came to 4 bases and at J to 4 bases, leaving 3 bases not matched to a gene. From germline, CDR1 is SGHRS and CDR2 YFSETQ. The DNA of the CDR3 is TGCGCCAGCAGCCCCGGGACAGGGGGCACCGGGGAGCTGTTTTTT. It specifies CASSPGTGGTGELFF.

This clone was observed once. The chain uses TRBV7-6 and TRBJ1-2; D unclear. V was pared by 2 bases and J by 2 bases, with 9 bases between. Per the germline V gene, CDR1 is SGHVS and CDR2 is FNYEAQ. CDR3 size: 14 residues. The CDR3 is CASSLNSANYGYTF. CDR3 DNA: TGTGCCAGCAGCTTAAATTCGGCAAACTATGGCTACACCTTC.

This chain joins TRBV7-2 and TRBJ2-1, with 7 bases that match TRBD1. CDR1 is SGHTA and CDR2 is FQGNSA in the germline V gene. V was pared by 5 bases and J by 5 bases, with 6 bases of the junction left unmatched. The CDR3 is 14 residues long. DNA of the CDR3: TGTGCCAGCAGCACGCCGGACAGGAACAATGAGCAGTTCTTC. This codes for CASSTPDRNNEQFF.

The V gene is TRBV5-1, the J gene TRBJ2-3, with D uncertain. The germline gives CDR1 SGHRS, CDR2 YFSETQ. Trimming removed 0 bases at V and 7 bases at J, with 18 bases between. CDR3 length: 16 amino acids. The CDR3 coding sequence is TGCGCCAGCAGCTTGGTCGGAGAGGTTGAGTGGAATACGCAGTATTTT. Its protein product is CASSLVGEVEWNTQYF.

J is TRBJ1-2 and V is TRBV5-4; possibly TRBD1 for D (5 bases). CDR1 is SGHNT, CDR2 YYREEE, per germline (reference sequence). Trimming stripped 2 bases from V and 7 bases from J, with 18 bases between. CDR3 length: 15 residues. The CDR3 nucleotides are TGTGCCAGCAGCTTCCCCGTCGGGGACGTCGGTGGCTACACCTTC. Amino acids: CASSFPVGDVGGYTF.

The rearrangement uses TRBV6-5 and TRBJ2-7; 9 bases are a match to TRBD1. The CDR3 contains 14 residues. CDR1 is MNHEY, CDR2 SVGAGI, per germline. Trimming at V came to 7 bases and at J to 3 bases, leaving 7 bases not matched to a gene. CDR3 coding DNA: TGTGCCAGCAACATTGGGACAGGGATCTACGAGCAGTACTTC. Protein: CASNIGTGIYEQYF.

The chain carries TRBV27 and TRBJ2-7, with D hard to call. Per germline, CDR1 MNHEY and CDR2 SMNVEV (reference sequence). The CDR3 has 16 residues. The V gene lost 3 bases and the J gene lost 0 bases, with 15 bases spanning the gap. The CDR3 nucleotides are TGTGCCAGCAGTTTGGGCTTGACGGAGAGCTCCTACGAGCAGTACTTC. Translation: CASSLGLTESSYEQYF.

The chain has TRBV28 and TRBJ2-7, with 12 bases matching TRBD2. The CDR3 totals 16 residues. Germline V gene sequence: CDR1 MDHEN, CDR2 SYDVKM. The V and J ends lost 5 bases and 1 base, in that order; junction bases with no gene match: 6. The CDR3 nucleotides read TGTGCCAGCAGTCACTTGACTAGCGGGAGATCCTACGAGCAGTACTTC. Amino acid sequence: CASSHLTSGRSYEQYF.

This chain joins TRBV7-2 and TRBJ2-2, with TRBD1 matching over 7 bases. The trim removed 2 bases at V and 5 bases at J, leaving 11 bases unmatched. Germline V gives CDR1 SGHTA, CDR2 FQGNSA. The CDR3 is 17 amino acids. CDR3 sequence (DNA): TGTGCCAGCAGCTTAAATGCGGCAGGGGGAATTACCGGGGAGCTGTTTTTT. Translated, it gives CASSLNAAGGITGELFF.

The chain links TRBV18 to TRBJ2-2, with a weak D call TRBD2 (5 bases). The CDR3 is 15 amino acids. Deletions cut 3 bases from V and 7 bases from J, with 15 bases between. CDR1 and CDR2 (germline): KGHSH, LQKENI. CDR3 protein: CASSPADLNIGELFF. The CDR3 nucleotides are TGTGCCAGCTCACCCGCGGACTTGAATATCGGGGAGCTGTTTTTT. Supplemented by reference TRBV18 and TRBJ2-2, the full variable domain reads NAGVMQNPRHLVRRRGQEARLRCSPMKGHSHVYWYRQLPEEGLKFMVYLQKENIIDESGMPKERFSAEFPKEGPSILRIQQVVRGDSAAYFCASSPADLNIGELFFGEGSRLTVL.

V gene TRBV11-3 combines with J gene TRBJ2-7; TRBD2 matches at 7 bases. This CDR3 has 13 amino acids. Trimming cost V 1 base and J 4 bases; bases outside gene matches: 1. The germline V gene encodes CDR1 SGHNT and CDR2 YENEEA. The CDR3 bases are TGTGCCAGCAGCTTAGCTAGCGGATACGAGCAGTACTTC. It yields the protein CASSLASGYEQYF.

The rearrangement uses TRBV29-1 and TRBJ2-7, with TRBD1 as a possible D gene (8 bases). The germline gives CDR1 SQVTM, CDR2 ANQGSEA. V was cut by 6 bases and J by 3 bases, with 15 bases left in between. The CDR3 loop spans 13 amino acids. The CDR3 nucleotides are TGCAGCGTCGCGGGGGACAGGAGCTACGAGCAGTACTTC. This encodes CSVAGDRSYEQYF.

The chain couples TRBV4-1 to TRBJ1-2, with TRBD1 identical over 8 bases. The germline CDR1 and CDR2 sequences are MGHRA and YSYEKL. Trimming at V came to 3 bases and at J to 7 bases, leaving 13 bases not matched to a gene. The CDR3 sequence is 16 residues long. The CDR3: CASSQNNRGQGGGYTF. In DNA form, the CDR3 reads TGCGCCAGCAGCCAGAATAATCGCGGACAGGGTGGTGGCTACACCTTC.